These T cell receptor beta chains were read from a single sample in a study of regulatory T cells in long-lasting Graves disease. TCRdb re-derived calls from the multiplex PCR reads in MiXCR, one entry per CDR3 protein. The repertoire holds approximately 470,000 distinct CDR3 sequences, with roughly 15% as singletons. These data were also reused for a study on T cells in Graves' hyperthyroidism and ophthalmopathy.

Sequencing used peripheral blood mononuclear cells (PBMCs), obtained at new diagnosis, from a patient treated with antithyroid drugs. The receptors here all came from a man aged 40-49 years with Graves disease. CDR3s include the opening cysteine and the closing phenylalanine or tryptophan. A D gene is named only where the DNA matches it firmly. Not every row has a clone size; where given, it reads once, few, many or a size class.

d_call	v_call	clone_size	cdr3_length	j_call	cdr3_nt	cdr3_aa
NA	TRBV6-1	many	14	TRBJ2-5	TGTGCCAGCACCGAAGGGGCAGGGTCTGAGACCCAGTACTTC	CASTEGAGSETQYF
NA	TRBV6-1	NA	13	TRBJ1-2	TGTGCCAGCAAGGAGGGGGGCGGAGGTGGCTACACCTTC	CASKEGGGGGYTF
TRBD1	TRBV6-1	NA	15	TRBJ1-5	TGTGCCAGCAGTGAGGGTCTAGGAGGGGGCCTGCCCCAGCATTTT	CASSEGLGGGLPQHF
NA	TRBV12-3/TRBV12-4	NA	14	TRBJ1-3	TGTGCCAGCAGTTTAGAATATGCCGGGAACACCATATATTTT	CASSLEYAGNTIYF
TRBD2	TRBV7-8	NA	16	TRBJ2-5	TGTGCCAGCAGCTTAGCGCTAGCGGGAGTCACTGAGACCCAGTACTTC	CASSLALAGVTETQYF
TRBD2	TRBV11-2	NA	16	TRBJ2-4	TGTGCCAGCAGCCCCCGGACTAGCAGGGTCAAAAACATTCAGTACTTC	CASSPRTSRVKNIQYF
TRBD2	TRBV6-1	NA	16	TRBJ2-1	TGTGCCAGCACCCCGGGACTAGCGGTACATTACAATGAGCAGTTCTTC	CASTPGLAVHYNEQFF
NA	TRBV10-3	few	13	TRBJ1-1	TGTGCCATCAGTGGTGGGGAGAACACTGAAGCTTTCTTT	CAISGGENTEAFF
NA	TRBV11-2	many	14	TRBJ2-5	TGTGCCAGCAGCAGAGTGTCGCCACCTGAGGCCCAGTACTTC	CASSRVSPPEAQYF
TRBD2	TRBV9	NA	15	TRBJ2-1	TGTGCCAGCAGCCCCGGGTGGGGGGGATACAATGGGCAGTTCTTC	CASSPGWGGYNGQFF
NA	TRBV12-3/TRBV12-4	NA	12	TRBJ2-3	TGTGCCAGCAGTGATCCCACAGATACGCAGTATTTT	CASSDPTDTQYF
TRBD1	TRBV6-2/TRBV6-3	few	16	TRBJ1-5	TGTGCCAGCAGTCAGGACAGGGGTCGGGTCAATCAGCCCCAGCATTTT	CASSQDRGRVNQPQHF
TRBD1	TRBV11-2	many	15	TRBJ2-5	TGTGCCAGCAGCTTTGGACAGGGCCTTCTCGAGACCCAGTACTTC	CASSFGQGLLETQYF
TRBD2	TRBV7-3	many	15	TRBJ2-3	TGTGCCAGCAGCTTGAGCGGGAGGGCCACAGATACGCAGTATTTT	CASSLSGRATDTQYF
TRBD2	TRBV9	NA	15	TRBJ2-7	TGTGCCAGCAGCGGAAGAAGCGGGAGGGCCGACGAGCAGTACTTC	CASSGRSGRADEQYF
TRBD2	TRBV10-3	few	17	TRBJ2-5	TGTGCCATCAGTGAAGAAAGGCCAGGACTAGCGAAAGAGACCCAGTACTTC	CAISEERPGLAKETQYF
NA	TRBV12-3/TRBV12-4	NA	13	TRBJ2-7	TGTGCCAGCAGCCTCACTAGGCTAAACGAGCAGTACTTC	CASSLTRLNEQYF
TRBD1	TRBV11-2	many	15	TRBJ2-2	TGTGCCAGCAGCTACGGACAGGGGAACACCGGGGAGCTGTTTTTT	CASSYGQGNTGELFF
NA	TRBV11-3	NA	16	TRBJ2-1	TGTGCCAGCAGCTTAGTTTCGGGGGGCAACTACAATGAGCAGTTCTTC	CASSLVSGGNYNEQFF
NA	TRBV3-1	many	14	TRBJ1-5	TGTGCCAGCAGTCAAGGGCTTAGCAATCAGCCCCAGCATTTT	CASSQGLSNQPQHF
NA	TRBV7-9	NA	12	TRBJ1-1	TGTGCCAGCAGCTTATTTACCACTGAAGCTTTCTTT	CASSLFTTEAFF
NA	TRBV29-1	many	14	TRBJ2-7	TGCAGCGTTGCACCTGATAGGGGACTCTACGAGCAGTACTTC	CSVAPDRGLYEQYF
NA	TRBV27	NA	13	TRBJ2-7	TGTGCCAGCAGTTCCCATGGGGGCACCGAGCAGTACTTC	CASSSHGGTEQYF
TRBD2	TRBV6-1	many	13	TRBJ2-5	TGTGCCAGCAGATCTAGCGGGAGGGAGACCCAGTACTTC	CASRSSGRETQYF
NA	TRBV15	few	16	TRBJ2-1	TGTGCCACCAGCAGAGATGCGGGCCGTCAGGGGAATGAGCAGTTCTTC	CATSRDAGRQGNEQFF
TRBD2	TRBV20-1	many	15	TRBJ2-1	TGCAGTGCTAGACCAGCGGGAGGGCTGTACAATGAGCAGTTCTTC	CSARPAGGLYNEQFF
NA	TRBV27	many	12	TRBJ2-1	TGTGCCAGCAGTACCATCAACAATGAGCAGTTCTTC	CASSTINNEQFF
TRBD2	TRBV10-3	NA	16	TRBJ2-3	TGTGCCATCAGTGGACTAGCGGGAGGGTGGGCAGATACGCAGTATTTT	CAISGLAGGWADTQYF
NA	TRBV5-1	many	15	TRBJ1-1	TGTGCCAGCAGCTTAAGGGGGAACATGAACACTGAAGCTTTCTTT	CASSLRGNMNTEAFF
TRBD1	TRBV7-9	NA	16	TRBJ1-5	TGTGCCAGCAGCCGTACAGGGGGCGCGGGCAATCAGCCCCAGCATTTT	CASSRTGGAGNQPQHF
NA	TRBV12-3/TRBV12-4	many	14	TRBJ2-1	TGTGCCAGCAGTTTAAGTTTGTCCTACAATGAGCAGTTCTTC	CASSLSLSYNEQFF
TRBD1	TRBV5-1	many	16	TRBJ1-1	TGCGCCAGCAGCTTGTTAGGACAGGACTCGAACACTGAAGCTTTCTTT	CASSLLGQDSNTEAFF
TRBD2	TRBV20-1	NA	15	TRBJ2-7	TGCAGTGCTCTGAAACCCAGCGGGACCTCCTACGAGCAGTACTTC	CSALKPSGTSYEQYF
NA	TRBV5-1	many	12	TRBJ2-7	TGCGCCAGCAGACAGAACATCAACGAGCAGTACTTC	CASRQNINEQYF
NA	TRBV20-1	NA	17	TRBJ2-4	TGCAGTGCTAGCGATTTCACTTCTACTGGGTTGAGGGACATTCAGTACTTC	CSASDFTSTGLRDIQYF
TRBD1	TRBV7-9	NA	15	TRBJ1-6	TGTGCCAGCAGCTCCGAGACAGGGTTTAATTCACCCCTCCACTTT	CASSSETGFNSPLHF
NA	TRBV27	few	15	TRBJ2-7	TGTGCCAGCGGTCCCATCCGGGAGCTCCCCTACGAGCAGTACTTC	CASGPIRELPYEQYF